This record covers a single T cell receptor (beta chain). The target of this receptor is not known. No qualities accompany the bases; no much larger clone lies one base away. The CDR3 has 14 amino acids, counting the end cysteine and phenylalanine. Only the CDR3 region is kept as DNA, spanning 42 bases read in frame from base 1. Trimming accounts for 4 bases at V and 0 bases at J, while the number of junction bases matched to no gene is 1. This entry is derived from a study of blood T cells in healthy people across ages (dated by TCRdb to the mid-2010s). Regarding the complete study: In model experiments, template switching captured roughly one uniquely barcoded TCR beta cDNA molecule for every two T cells. Age-related changes in TCR beta repertoire diversity were measured in the study by deep sequencing normalized with unique cDNA molecular identifiers. For two donors (one aged 18 to 29 and one aged 80 or older), the study analyzed two additional independent replicas of 1 million unique cDNA reads from the same blood draw. Donors were grouped into four age groups: young (average 16 years), middle-aged (less than 40), aged (roughly 62) and long-lived (about 90). General findings and caveats noted by the study authors: Total diversity estimates from one million sequenced T cells were considered lower bounds and underestimates. There was a strong correlation between observed TCR beta diversity and the percentage of naive T cells measured by flow cytometry. Because the CMV infection status of the donors was unknown, age-related changes in expanded clonotypes may potentially have been confounded. Observed TCR beta diversity per million T cells fell roughly linearly with age, and a significant reduction was already apparent by age around 39. Since profiling was done on bulk unsorted PBMCs, naive and antigen-experienced compartments could not be conclusively compared. Compared with the aged group, more naive CD4+ T cells, fewer expanded clones and increased TCR diversity were shown by the long-lived group, suggesting age selection.

Donors were 40 or so systemically healthy Caucasian individuals from Russia aged roughly 6 to 95 years. About 10 milliliters of peripheral blood were collected from each donor into EDTA-treated Vacutainer tubes. PBMCs were isolated by Ficoll-Paque density-gradient centrifugation, with at least 6 million obtained per sample. Total RNA was extracted from PBMCs with Trizol reagent, with at least 5 micrograms obtained per sample. The percentages of naive CD45RAhigh/CD27high T cells were determined by flow cytometry on a PBMC aliquot from every donor. The library relied on 5' RACE. The sequencing machine was an Illumina HiSeq 2500. A second PCR of roughly 7 to 11 cycles was run with a J-beta primer mix and a sample-barcoded 5' primer. A template-switch 5' adaptor carrying 12 random nucleotides introduced a unique molecular identifier onto each TCR beta cDNA molecule. At least 3 million CDR3-containing paired-end reads were obtained from each sample. First-strand cDNA was synthesized from all RNA with the Mint cDNA synthesis kit, primed by a TRBC-specific oligonucleotide. All cDNA was treated with uracil-DNA glycosylase and then went through a first 18-cycle PCR with the universal primers M1SS and BC2_uni_R. On the study's bioinformatics: For normalization, 1 million high-quality reads were randomly selected from each sample, with every read carrying a distinct molecular identifier. Reads sharing molecular identifiers were discarded rather than binned into consensus sequences. MiTCR, set to a Q25 quality threshold and the strictest error-elimination algorithm, was used for CDR3 identification, clonotype clustering and error correction. A nonparametric unseen species model using Euler transformation provided a lower-bound estimate of total TCR beta diversity. Clones were called with MiXCR by TCRdb after fastp trimmed the public reads at Q25, and only in-frame beta chains were retained. CDR3 protein sequences are deduplicated, and each keeps its most common genes and DNA. The V and J calls and clone size are TCRdb's, not the authors'. The sample records 450,000 to 600,000 distinct CDR3 sequences, 25% to 35% of which are singletons. Jointly, the top ten make up over 3.5% of the sample.

These data were also filed under a second study, of T cells of mothers and their children. That second publication adds: Nine systemically healthy Caucasian individuals, comprising three mothers and their six children, were included as donors. cDNA synthesis consumed the entire amount of extracted RNA, loaded at approximately 1.5 ug RNA in each 15 ul reaction. In the second PCR, the M1S primer added sample barcodes and 2-4 random nucleotides. More than 8 million TCR beta CDR3 reads were obtained from each mother, and millions of reads were obtained from each child. Thymic selection similarly shapes TCR recombination output in related and unrelated pairs, with minor effect from inherited differences. Normalized repertoire overlap was always found to be slightly, but never significantly, higher in related mother-child pairs than in unrelated mother-child pairs. No persistent microchimeric T cell clones were found, with a detection sensitivity of roughly 92 clones per million clonotypes. The study used deep NGS to compare TCR beta repertoires of mothers and children, seeking features distinguishing related mother-child pairs from unrelated individuals. On average, the children were roughly 10 +/- 4 years old, while the mothers were roughly 40 +/- 4 years old. After adapter ligation was performed with NEBNext reagents, the libraries were sequenced on an Illumina HiSeq 2000 with 100+100 nt paired-end reads. To prevent cross-contamination, the mother and child libraries were prepared a month apart and were sequenced in separate runs. Between about 500,000 and 2,300,000 distinct TCR beta clonotypes were identified per donor. Naive TCR beta clonotypes were estimated from low-frequency clonotypes matched to each donor's FACS-determined naive share, without sorting.

This sequence uses TRBV12-3 or TRBV12-4 and TRBJ2-5; 8 bases in the middle match TRBD1. The TCR comes from a boy aged 2 to 10 in good health. The specimen was blood. In nucleotide form, the sequence is TGTGCCAGCAGTTCGGGACAGGACCAAGAGACCCAGTACTTC. The translation is CASSSGQDQETQYF.